Included here is one TCR beta chain sequence, with context. Trimming cost V 0 bases and J 2 bases, with 11 bases left between them. This CDR3 comprises 15 residues. Per the germline V gene, CDR1 is MNHEY and CDR2 is SVGEGT. Original analysis: How many nucleated cells were present was estimated from reference gene primer amplification. TCRdb's copy holds only in-frame clones and misses some; the assay was immunoSEQ multiplex PCR. V and J calls and clone size come straight from that table; D and trimming were deduced from the DNA. There are 210,000 or so clones in the sample; 65% to 85% occur only once, and 0.95% to 1.5% lies in the top ten. The Seattle patients joined while their infection was active and were tracked longitudinally afterward. This specimen comes from a study of blood T cell repertoires in COVID-19. The overall study: Sites in the United States, Italy and Spain provided acute and convalescent COVID-19 samples. The analysed material was cDNA or gDNA that came from T cells, B-cell-depleted T cells, or PBMCs.

Sample: peripheral blood. The chain couples TRBV6-2 or TRBV6-3 to TRBJ2-7, with D possibly matching TRBD1 (6 bases). The origin of this receptor is a woman aged 25 to 39 with COVID-19, enrolled during active disease. The CDR3 DNA sequence: TGTGCCAGCAGTTACTCTGGACAGAGACCCTACGAGCAGTACTTC. Translating it yields CASSYSGQRPYEQYF.